Listed below are T cell receptor beta chains from one sample, sequenced in a study of shared clonotypes between healthy human individuals. Repertoires were generated with immunoSEQ multiplex PCR, while TCRdb's copy carries only in-frame clones and drops some. Of roughly 2.4 million clones listed, approximately 94% are singletons. Material: naive CD4+ T cells sorted from blood. The receptors were gathered from a man younger than 35 in good health. CDR3s include the opening cysteine and the closing phenylalanine or tryptophan. The order of the fields is V gene, D gene, clone size, J gene, CDR3 DNA, CDR3 protein. The D gene is left open where the match is weak. Expanded clones are given a class, and other clones once, few, many or no size at all.

>TRBV6-5|TRBD2|NA|TRBJ2-2
TGTGCCAGCAGGGCTAGCGGGGGGTTCACCGGGGAGCTGTTTTTT
CASRASGGFTGELFF
>TRBV30|NA|NA|TRBJ1-6
TGTGCCTGGAGTGTTGGGGGGGGAGGCAATTCACCCCTCCACTTT
CAWSVGGGGNSPLHF
>TRBV7-9|NA|NA|TRBJ1-2
TGTGCCAGCAGCTTAGCGCTCGGGGGCGTTGGCTACACCTTC
CASSLALGGVGYTF
>TRBV30|NA|NA|TRBJ1-3
TGTGCCTGGAGAGCGGGGCCTCTTGGAAACACCATATATTTT
CAWRAGPLGNTIYF
>TRBV14|NA|NA|TRBJ2-7
TGTGCCAGCAGCCCGGGACGGTTGGAGCAGTACTTC
CASSPGRLEQYF
>TRBV10-3|NA|NA|TRBJ1-6
TGTGCCATCAGGACGGAGGAGAATTCACCCCTCCACTTT
CAIRTEENSPLHF
>TRBV27|NA|NA|TRBJ1-2
TGTGCCAGCAGTTTATCGATAGGGACGTCCTACTATGGCTACACCTTC
CASSLSIGTSYYGYTF
>TRBV5-1|NA|NA|TRBJ2-7
TGCGCCAGCAGCTCAGAAGCGGGTCCTTACGAGCAGTACTTC
CASSSEAGPYEQYF
>TRBV4-3|TRBD1|NA|TRBJ2-7
TGCGCCAGCAGCCAAGGGGGGACAGGAATCTACGAGCAGTACTTC
CASSQGGTGIYEQYF
>TRBV19|NA|NA|TRBJ1-2
TGTGCCAGTAGTATAGATAGTCTCGGAAATTATGGCTACACCTTC
CASSIDSLGNYGYTF
>TRBV11-2|NA|NA|TRBJ2-1
TGTGCCAGCAGCCGTCAAGGTGAGCAGTTCTTC
CASSRQGEQFF
>TRBV10-3|TRBD2|NA|TRBJ2-3
TGTGCCATCAATCAGCGGGAGGGCCCGGATACGCAGTATTTT
CAINQREGPDTQYF
>TRBV4-1|TRBD2|NA|TRBJ2-7
TGCGCCAGCAGCCCGATCCTTCAGCGGGAGGGCCAGGAAGAGCAGTACTTC
CASSPILQREGQEEQYF
>TRBV18|NA|NA|TRBJ2-7
TGTGCCAGCTCACCACTTTCGGGCGAGCAGTACTTC
CASSPLSGEQYF
>TRBV10-3|TRBD2|NA|TRBJ2-7
TGTGCCATCAGTGAGTCGGTATTACTAGCGGGTTCCTACGAGCAGTACTTC
CAISESVLLAGSYEQYF
>TRBV2|TRBD1|NA|TRBJ2-6
TGTGCCAGAGGGACAGGGGGAGACGTCCTGACTTTC
CARGTGGDVLTF
>TRBV6-5|NA|NA|TRBJ2-1
TGTGCCAGCAGTGGAGCCGGGACTCCCTCCCAGTTCTTC
CASSGAGTPSQFF
>TRBV6-5|TRBD1|NA|TRBJ1-2
TGTGCCAGCAGATCCGAGACAGGGGGTCGTGGCTACACCTTC
CASRSETGGRGYTF
>TRBV6-6|NA|NA|TRBJ2-1
TGTGCCAGCAGTTACCTAGAGGGGAGGTATGGTGAGCAGTTCTTC
CASSYLEGRYGEQFF
>TRBV30|NA|NA|TRBJ2-3
TGTGCCTGGAGTGTACTAGCCAACACAGATACGCAGTATTTT
CAWSVLANTDTQYF
>TRBV7-3|TRBD1|NA|TRBJ2-1
TGTGCCAGCAGCTCGGGACAGGGGGCGCTCGATGAGCAGTTCTTC
CASSSGQGALDEQFF
>TRBV28|NA|once|TRBJ2-3
TGTGCCAGCAGTCCCGCCGGGTTGGGGACAGATACGCAGTATTTT
CASSPAGLGTDTQYF
>TRBV28|NA|NA|TRBJ1-4
TGTGCCAGCAGTTTAGACAGCGTAAATGAAAAACTGTTTTTT
CASSLDSVNEKLFF
>TRBV10-2|NA|NA|TRBJ2-1
TGCGCCAGCAGTGAAGGGACGGTAACTGAGCAGTTCTTC
CASSEGTVTEQFF
>TRBV11-2|TRBD2|NA|TRBJ2-2
TGTGCCAGCAGCCCACGACTAGCGGGGGCCCGGAACACCGGGGAGCTGTTTTTT
CASSPRLAGARNTGELFF
>TRBV6-1|TRBD1|NA|TRBJ1-5
TGTGCCAGCAGTCAACAGGGGAGTCAGCCCCAGCATTTT
CASSQQGSQPQHF
>TRBV29-1|NA|once|TRBJ2-7
TGCAGCGTTGTCGGGAACCACGAGCAGTACTTC
CSVVGNHEQYF
>TRBV2|NA|NA|TRBJ1-5
TGTGCCAGCAGAGCCCAGTCTTATAGCAATCAGCCCCAGCATTTT
CASRAQSYSNQPQHF
>TRBV5-1|TRBD2|NA|TRBJ2-2
TGCGCCAGCAGCTTGTTAAGCCGTCCGGGAGGGACCACCGGGGAGCTGTTTTTT
CASSLLSRPGGTTGELFF
>TRBV29-1|NA|NA|TRBJ2-1
TGCAGCCCCCGGCTAACCTCCGTCGTCCGCGTCCTGGAGGCTAGTCTAAAATACAATGAGCAGTTCTTC
CSPRLTSVVRVLEASLKYNEQFF
>TRBV2|NA|NA|TRBJ2-7
TGTGCCAGCAGTGAAAGGCTAATGGGCGAGCAGTACTTC
CASSERLMGEQYF
>TRBV25-1|TRBD1|NA|TRBJ2-3
TGTGCCAGCAGTGAAAACACCGGACAGGGTCTCCCAGATACGCAGTATTTT
CASSENTGQGLPDTQYF
>TRBV4-1|TRBD2|NA|TRBJ2-1
TGCGCCAGCAGCCTGACCGGGACTAGCGGGAGCTCCTACAATGAGCAGTTCTTC
CASSLTGTSGSSYNEQFF
>TRBV11-1|NA|NA|TRBJ2-1
TGTGCCAGCAGCGCTGGACAGCGCGCAGAGCAGTTCTTC
CASSAGQRAEQFF
>TRBV5-4|NA|once|TRBJ1-4
TGTGCCAGCAGCTTGGTCGGCAGAGGTGAAAAACTGTTTTTT
CASSLVGRGEKLFF
>TRBV4-3|TRBD2|NA|TRBJ2-5
TGCGCCAGCAGCCTTCGACTAGCGTACCAAGAGACCCAGTACTTC
CASSLRLAYQETQYF
>TRBV19|NA|NA|TRBJ2-7
TGTGCCAGTAGTATTGGTCTAGCGTCCCACGAGCAGTACTTC
CASSIGLASHEQYF
>TRBV30|NA|NA|TRBJ1-1
TGTGCCTGGAGTCTGACGGAAAACACTGAAGCTTTCTTT
CAWSLTENTEAFF
>TRBV7-9|NA|NA|TRBJ2-2
TGTGCCAGCAGCCTTGACTACTCCACCGGGGAGCTGTTTTTT
CASSLDYSTGELFF
>TRBV10-3|NA|NA|TRBJ2-1
TGTGCCATCAGTGAACAGGCCTACAATGAGCAGTTCTTC
CAISEQAYNEQFF
>TRBV10-3|NA|NA|TRBJ1-2
TGTGCCATCAGTGGAGGGGCAGAAGATGGCTACACCTTC
CAISGGAEDGYTF
>TRBV5-1|TRBD2|NA|TRBJ2-7
TGCGCCAGCAGCTTGGACGGGACTATCTTTCAACCTTCCTACGAGCAGTACTTC
CASSLDGTIFQPSYEQYF
>TRBV19|NA|NA|TRBJ1-1
TGTGCCAGTAGTATAAAGGGGGTCAACACTGAAGCTTTCTTT
CASSIKGVNTEAFF
>TRBV30|NA|NA|TRBJ2-1
TGTGCCTGGAGTGGAGCGGACCGAAAGATACGGTTCTTC
CAWSGADRKIRFF
>TRBV5-6|NA|NA|TRBJ1-2
TGTGCCAGCAGCTCCGGACTGTATGGCTACACCTTC
CASSSGLYGYTF
>TRBV27|TRBD2|NA|TRBJ2-1
TGTGCCAGCAGTTTGTGGACTAGCGGGGGACCTCTGGATGAGCAGTTCTTC
CASSLWTSGGPLDEQFF
>TRBV7-6|NA|NA|TRBJ2-7
TGTGCCAGCAGCTCCAACTCCTACGAGCAGTACTTC
CASSSNSYEQYF
>TRBV5-6|TRBD1|NA|TRBJ1-5
TGTGCCAGCAGTTTAGGGGACAGGGACGTACAGCCCCAGCATTTT
CASSLGDRDVQPQHF
>TRBV11-3|NA|NA|TRBJ2-7
TGTGCCAGCAGCCGGGGTATGTTTGGCGAGCAGTACTTC
CASSRGMFGEQYF